A selection of T cell receptor beta chains follows, all from one sample in a study of cytomegalovirus exposure and HLA in healthy donors. Profiled with immunoSEQ multiplex PCR; TCRdb holds only in-frame clones, not every one. This repertoire shows 80,000 to 100,000 clones, about 81% found once; its top ten account for roughly 1.5%. Sequencing was performed on PBMCs. All receptors come from a man aged 40-50 years in good health and CMV-seronegative. The CDR3 runs from the conserved cysteine through the conserved F or W. Fields, in order: V gene, clone size, D gene, J gene, CDR3 protein, CDR3 DNA. The D gene is left open where the match is weak. Where a row states a size, it is once, few, many or the class of an expanded clone; other rows omit it.

V: TRBV7-9; size: once; D: NA; J: TRBJ2-3; CDR3: CASSLEPQITQYF; DNA: TGTGCCAGCAGCTTAGAACCACAGATTACGCAGTATTTT
V: TRBV28; size: few; D: TRBD2; J: TRBJ2-7; CDR3: CASKGAGENYEQYF; DNA: TGTGCCAGCAAGGGTGCGGGGGAAAACTACGAGCAGTACTTC
V: TRBV11-2; size: NA; D: NA; J: TRBJ2-7; CDR3: CASSLEDSGIDEQYF; DNA: TGTGCCAGCAGCTTAGAGGATTCAGGGATCGACGAGCAGTACTTC
V: TRBV4-1; size: NA; D: NA; J: TRBJ1-2; CDR3: CASSPTTWVAGGYTF; DNA: TGCGCCAGCAGCCCTACGACATGGGTTGCTGGTGGCTACACCTTC
V: TRBV18; size: NA; D: NA; J: TRBJ2-3; CDR3: CASSPRPTVGRGDTQYF; DNA: TGTGCCAGCTCACCGCGACCCACAGTAGGGAGAGGAGATACGCAGTATTTT
V: TRBV5-4; size: NA; D: TRBD2; J: TRBJ2-3; CDR3: CASSLWRGAGDTQYF; DNA: TGTGCCAGCAGCTTATGGCGGGGGGCCGGGGATACGCAGTATTTT
V: TRBV5-1; size: once; D: TRBD1; J: TRBJ1-1; CDR3: CASSLGTTGSAEAFF; DNA: TGCGCCAGCAGCTTGGGGACGACAGGGAGCGCTGAAGCTTTCTTT
V: TRBV7-9; size: NA; D: NA; J: TRBJ1-1; CDR3: CASSIRTVNTEAFF; DNA: TGTGCCAGCAGCATACGGACAGTAAACACTGAAGCTTTCTTT
V: TRBV15; size: NA; D: TRBD1; J: TRBJ2-7; CDR3: CATSRDRDYEQYF; DNA: TGTGCCACCAGCAGGGACAGGGACTACGAGCAGTACTTC
V: TRBV11-2; size: once; D: TRBD1; J: TRBJ2-7; CDR3: CASSPRQGPYEQYF; DNA: TGTGCCAGCAGCCCACGACAGGGACCCTACGAGCAGTACTTC
V: TRBV7-2; size: NA; D: TRBD1; J: TRBJ1-5; CDR3: CASSSGQGSQPQHF; DNA: TGTGCCAGCAGCTCCGGACAGGGCTCTCAGCCCCAGCATTTT
V: TRBV7-9; size: NA; D: NA; J: TRBJ1-5; CDR3: CASSQGNQPQHF; DNA: TGTGCCAGCAGCCAGGGCAATCAGCCCCAGCATTTT
V: TRBV11-1; size: NA; D: NA; J: TRBJ2-5; CDR3: CASSLELPGETQYF; DNA: TGTGCCAGCAGCTTAGAACTACCCGGAGAGACCCAGTACTTC
V: TRBV19; size: NA; D: TRBD1; J: TRBJ1-2; CDR3: CASQGASNYGYTF; DNA: TGTGCCAGTCAGGGGGCGTCTAACTATGGCTACACCTTC
V: TRBV4-1; size: NA; D: NA; J: TRBJ1-1; CDR3: CASSQDLNSRRWTEAFF; DNA: TGCGCCAGCAGCCAAGATCTCAACAGCCGAAGGTGGACTGAAGCTTTCTTT
V: TRBV5-4; size: NA; D: NA; J: TRBJ2-7; CDR3: CASRRDSSYEQYF; DNA: TGTGCCAGCAGAAGGGACTCATCCTACGAGCAGTACTTC
V: TRBV27; size: NA; D: TRBD1; J: TRBJ1-6; CDR3: CASRPGGTYNSPLHF; DNA: TGTGCCAGCCGTCCAGGGGGAACCTATAATTCACCCCTCCACTTT
V: TRBV11-3; size: NA; D: NA; J: TRBJ2-2; CDR3: CASSFGSGDTNTGELFF; DNA: TGTGCCAGCAGCTTTGGGTCAGGTGATACGAACACCGGGGAGCTGTTTTTT
V: TRBV5-6; size: few; D: NA; J: TRBJ1-4; CDR3: CASSSSGVEKLFF; DNA: TGTGCCAGCAGCTCCTCAGGCGTCGAAAAACTGTTTTTT
V: TRBV6-5; size: once; D: TRBD2; J: TRBJ2-7; CDR3: CASSYGGVGKAYEQYF; DNA: TGTGCCAGCAGTTACGGGGGGGTAGGAAAGGCCTACGAGCAGTACTTC
V: TRBV29-1; size: NA; D: NA; J: TRBJ2-7; CDR3: CSVARQRFTYEQYF; DNA: TGCAGCGTTGCTAGACAGCGATTTACCTACGAGCAGTACTTC
V: TRBV5-6; size: NA; D: NA; J: TRBJ1-4; CDR3: CASSLRGASTNEKLFF; DNA: TGTGCCAGCAGCTTGAGGGGCGCATCAACTAATGAAAAACTGTTTTTT
V: TRBV7-9; size: NA; D: NA; J: TRBJ1-6; CDR3: CASRSKGAYNSPLHF; DNA: TGTGCCAGCCGCTCAAAGGGGGCCTATAATTCACCCCTCCACTTT
V: TRBV4-1; size: NA; D: NA; J: TRBJ1-1; CDR3: CASSQNRENTEAFF; DNA: TGCGCCAGCAGCCAGAACAGGGAGAACACTGAAGCTTTCTTT
V: TRBV5-1; size: NA; D: TRBD1; J: TRBJ2-7; CDR3: CASSLGSTGIYEQYF; DNA: TGCGCCAGCAGCCTGGGGTCGACAGGGATCTACGAGCAGTACTTC
V: TRBV10-3; size: once; D: NA; J: TRBJ2-5; CDR3: CAISESGRETQYF; DNA: TGTGCCATCAGTGAGTCGGGCAGGGAGACCCAGTACTTC
V: TRBV11-2; size: NA; D: TRBD1; J: TRBJ2-5; CDR3: CASSSGGTGVETQYF; DNA: TGTGCCAGCAGCTCAGGGGGGACAGGGGTGGAGACCCAGTACTTC
V: TRBV9; size: NA; D: NA; J: TRBJ2-1; CDR3: CASSVEGQGGNEQFF; DNA: TGTGCCAGCAGCGTAGAAGGGCAGGGTGGCAATGAGCAGTTCTTC
V: TRBV7-9; size: NA; D: TRBD1; J: TRBJ1-1; CDR3: CASRQTGGLNTEAFF; DNA: TGTGCCAGCAGGCAGACAGGGGGCTTGAACACTGAAGCTTTCTTT
V: TRBV5-1; size: NA; D: NA; J: TRBJ1-1; CDR3: CASTDRGGGESEAFF; DNA: TGCGCCAGCACCGACCGAGGAGGGGGGGAGAGTGAAGCTTTCTTT
V: TRBV7-2; size: NA; D: TRBD2; J: TRBJ2-7; CDR3: CASRTSGGAEEQYF; DNA: TGTGCCAGCAGGACTAGCGGGGGGGCCGAGGAGCAGTACTTC
V: TRBV5-5; size: NA; D: TRBD1; J: TRBJ1-5; CDR3: CASSVGQGNQPQHF; DNA: TGTGCCAGCAGCGTAGGACAGGGGAATCAGCCCCAGCATTTT
V: TRBV10-3; size: NA; D: TRBD1; J: TRBJ1-2; CDR3: CAISGTHRGPSGYGYTF; DNA: TGTGCCATCAGTGGGACCCACAGGGGCCCGAGTGGCTATGGCTACACCTTC
V: TRBV7-7; size: NA; D: TRBD2; J: TRBJ2-1; CDR3: CASSVGGTSYNEQFF; DNA: TGTGCCAGCAGCGTGGGGGGGACCTCCTACAATGAGCAGTTCTTC
V: TRBV6-1; size: NA; D: NA; J: TRBJ1-2; CDR3: CASSEDEYVRGNYGYTF; DNA: TGTGCCAGCAGTGAAGATGAATACGTGAGGGGGAACTATGGCTACACCTTC
V: TRBV27; size: NA; D: TRBD2; J: TRBJ2-2; CDR3: CASSFPGGNLRPGELFF; DNA: TGTGCCAGCAGTTTTCCGGGGGGTAACCTGCGTCCCGGGGAGCTGTTTTTT
V: TRBV2; size: NA; D: TRBD1; J: TRBJ1-6; CDR3: CASSVSHRDSSYNSPLHF; DNA: TGTGCCAGCAGTGTATCTCACCGGGACAGTTCATATAATTCACCCCTCCACTTT
V: TRBV6-5; size: NA; D: NA; J: TRBJ1-2; CDR3: CASSYSTDYGYTF; DNA: TGTGCCAGCAGTTACTCAACAGACTATGGCTACACCTTC